This T cell receptor (beta chain) derives from a study of identical twins. Study-wide points: Where out-of-frame alpha sequences were twin-shared, they showed excess low generation probability.

Donors were all healthy Caucasians. A word on this clonotype: Its target is not known.

This CDR3 is built from 16 residues. The V gene lost 0 bases and the J gene lost 2 bases, with 14 bases spanning the gap. Looked up from germline, CDR1 is MGHRA and CDR2 is YSYEKL. Using its own MiXCR run on the 5' RACE reads, TCRdb lists one record per CDR3 protein. Here the sample spans about 530,000 distinct CDR3 sequences, around 15% being singletons. The same specimen was also included in a second study, on yellow fever vaccine responses in identical twins.

The clonotype was recovered from a woman aged 18-29 years in good health. Specimen: CD4+ T cells sorted from blood. This sequence joins TRBV4-1 and TRBJ2-7, with D perhaps assigned TRBD1 or TRBD2 (6 bases each). The CDR3 coding sequence is TGCGCCAGCAGCCAAGATATAGGGGGGCTTACCTACGAGCAGTACTTC. Translating gives CASSQDIGGLTYEQYF.